This T cell receptor beta chain was retrieved from a study of beta chain features in type 1 diabetes. Between the trimmed V and J ends, which lost 6 bases and 1 base, there was a span of 9 bases. Per germline, CDR1 MNHNY and CDR2 SVGAGI (reference sequence). The CDR3 runs 13 residues. Regarding the study as a whole: Compared to healthy donors, patients appeared to have naive, central memory and Treg TCRB repertoires that were more alike. Moderately but significantly shorter TCRB CDR3s were found in Type 1 diabetes patients in all four CD4+ subsets.

Sequenced material consisted of expressed TCRB transcripts (all of the isolated RNA was reverse transcribed). The protocol was immunoSEQ multiplex PCR, while the TCRdb copy is restricted to in-frame clones and leaves out a portion. This table holds approximately 200,000 clones, over 7.5% found once. This clone was counted a few times. Its target is unknown. A single heparinised blood sample, averaging about 100 mL, was obtained per donor. Input material: naive CD4+ T cells from blood. The chain is built from TRBV6-6 and TRBJ1-1, with a tentative D call TRBD1 (5 bases). The source of this sequence is a woman younger than 30 in good health. The DNA for the CDR3 is TGTGCCAGCAGGTTCGGACAGAACACTGAAGCTTTCTTT. It codes for CASRFGQNTEAFF.